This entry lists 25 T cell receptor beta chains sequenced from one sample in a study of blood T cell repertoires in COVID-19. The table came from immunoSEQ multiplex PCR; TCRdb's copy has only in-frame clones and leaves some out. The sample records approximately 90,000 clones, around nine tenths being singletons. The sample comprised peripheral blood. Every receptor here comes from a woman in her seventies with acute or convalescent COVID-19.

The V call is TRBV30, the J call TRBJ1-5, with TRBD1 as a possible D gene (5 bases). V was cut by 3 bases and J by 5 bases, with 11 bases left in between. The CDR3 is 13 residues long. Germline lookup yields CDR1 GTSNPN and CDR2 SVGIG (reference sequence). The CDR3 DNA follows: TGTGCCTGGAGCTCGGGGGGGTATCAGCCCCAGCATTTT. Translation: CAWSSGGYQPQHF.

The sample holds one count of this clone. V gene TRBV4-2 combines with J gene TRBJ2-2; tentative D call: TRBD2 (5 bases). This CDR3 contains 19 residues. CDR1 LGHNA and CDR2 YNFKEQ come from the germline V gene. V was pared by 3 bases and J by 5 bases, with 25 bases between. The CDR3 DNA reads TGTGCCAGCAGCCACGAAAGACTGAAAACTAGTCGAAGGACCGGGGAGCTGTTTTTT. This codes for CASSHERLKTSRRTGELFF.

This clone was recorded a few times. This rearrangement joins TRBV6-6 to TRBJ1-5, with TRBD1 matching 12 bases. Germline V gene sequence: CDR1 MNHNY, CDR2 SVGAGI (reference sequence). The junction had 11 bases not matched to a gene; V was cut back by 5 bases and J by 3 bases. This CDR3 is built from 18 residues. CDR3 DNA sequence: TGTGCCAGCAGTCCCCGTACGGGGACAGGGGGCCTCAATCAGCCCCAGCATTTT. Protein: CASSPRTGTGGLNQPQHF.

The chain's CDR3 is CATSVDRPFPEKLFF. CDR3 sequence (DNA): TGTGCCACCAGTGTCGACAGGCCGTTCCCGGAGAAACTGTTTTTT. The rearrangement joins TRBV24-1 to TRBJ1-4, with D possibly matching TRBD1 (6 bases). The CDR3 totals 15 residues. V was shortened by 5 bases and J by 11 bases, with 20 bases between the two germline ends. Germline lookup yields CDR1 KGHDR and CDR2 SFDVKD.

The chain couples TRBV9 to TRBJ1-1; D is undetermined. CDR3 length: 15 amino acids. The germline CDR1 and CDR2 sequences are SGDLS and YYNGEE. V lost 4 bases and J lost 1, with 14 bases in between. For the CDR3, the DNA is TGTGCCAGCAGCCCTCGGGAGGGCCGGAACACTGAAGCTTTCTTT. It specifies CASSPREGRNTEAFF.

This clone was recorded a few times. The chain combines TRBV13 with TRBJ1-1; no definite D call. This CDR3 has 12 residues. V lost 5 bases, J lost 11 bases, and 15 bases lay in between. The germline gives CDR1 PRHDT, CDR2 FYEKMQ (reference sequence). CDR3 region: CASSLAGGRAFF. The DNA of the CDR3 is TGTGCCAGCAGCCTCGCCGGAGGCCGCGCTTTCTTT.

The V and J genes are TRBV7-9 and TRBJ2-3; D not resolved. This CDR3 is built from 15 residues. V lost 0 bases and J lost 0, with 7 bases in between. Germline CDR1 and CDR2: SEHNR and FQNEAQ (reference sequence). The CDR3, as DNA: TGTGCCAGCAGCTTAGCGACATTCAGCACAGATACGCAGTATTTT. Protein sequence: CASSLATFSTDTQYF. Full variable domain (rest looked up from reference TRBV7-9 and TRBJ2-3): DTGVSQNPRHKITKRGQNVTFRCDPISEHNRLYWYRQTLGQGPEFLTYFQNEAQLEKSRLLSDRFSAERPKGSFSTLEIQRTEQGDSAMYLCASSLATFSTDTQYFGPGTRLTVL.

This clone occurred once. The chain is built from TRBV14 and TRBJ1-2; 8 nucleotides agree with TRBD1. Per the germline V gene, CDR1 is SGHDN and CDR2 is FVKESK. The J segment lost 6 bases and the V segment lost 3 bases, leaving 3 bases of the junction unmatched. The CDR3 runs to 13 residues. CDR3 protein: CASSQLQGDGYTF. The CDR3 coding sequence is TGTGCCAGCAGCCAGCTACAGGGGGATGGCTACACCTTC.

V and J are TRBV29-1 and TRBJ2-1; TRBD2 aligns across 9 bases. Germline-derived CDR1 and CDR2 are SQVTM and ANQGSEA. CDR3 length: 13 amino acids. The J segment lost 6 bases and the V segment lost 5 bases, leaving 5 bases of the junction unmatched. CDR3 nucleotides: TGCAGCGTTATCAAGACTAGCGGCAATGAGCAGTTCTTC. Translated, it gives CSVIKTSGNEQFF.

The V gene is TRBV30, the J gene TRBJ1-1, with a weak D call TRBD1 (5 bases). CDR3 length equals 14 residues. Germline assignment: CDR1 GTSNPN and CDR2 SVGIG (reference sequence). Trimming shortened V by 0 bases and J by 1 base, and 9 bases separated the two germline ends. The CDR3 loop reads CAWSVGGSNTEAFF. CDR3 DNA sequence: TGTGCCTGGAGTGTGGGGGGATCGAACACTGAAGCTTTCTTT.

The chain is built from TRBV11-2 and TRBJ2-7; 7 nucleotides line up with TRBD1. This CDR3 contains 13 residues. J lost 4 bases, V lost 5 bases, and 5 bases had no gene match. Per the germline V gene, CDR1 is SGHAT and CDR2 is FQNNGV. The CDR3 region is CASSQGQIYEQYF. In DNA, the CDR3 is TGTGCCAGCAGCCAGGGACAGATTTACGAGCAGTACTTC.

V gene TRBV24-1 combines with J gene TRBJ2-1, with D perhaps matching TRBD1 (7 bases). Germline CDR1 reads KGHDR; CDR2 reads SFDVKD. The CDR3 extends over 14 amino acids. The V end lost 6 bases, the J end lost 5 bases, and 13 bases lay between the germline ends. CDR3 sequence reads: CATSSSGGNNEQFF. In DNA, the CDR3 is TGTGCCACCAGTTCCTCAGGGGGGAACAATGAGCAGTTCTTC.

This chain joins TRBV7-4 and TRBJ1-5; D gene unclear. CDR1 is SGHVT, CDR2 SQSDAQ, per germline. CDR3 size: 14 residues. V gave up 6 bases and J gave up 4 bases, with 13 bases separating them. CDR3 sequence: CASRLRVLNQPQHF. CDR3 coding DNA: TGTGCCAGCAGACTCCGGGTCTTAAATCAGCCCCAGCATTTT.

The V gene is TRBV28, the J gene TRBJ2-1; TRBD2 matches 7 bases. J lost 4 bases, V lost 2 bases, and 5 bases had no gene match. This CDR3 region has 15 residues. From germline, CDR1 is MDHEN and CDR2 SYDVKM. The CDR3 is CASSLTGGSYNEQFF. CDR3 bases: TGTGCCAGCAGTTTAACCGGGGGGTCTTACAATGAGCAGTTCTTC.

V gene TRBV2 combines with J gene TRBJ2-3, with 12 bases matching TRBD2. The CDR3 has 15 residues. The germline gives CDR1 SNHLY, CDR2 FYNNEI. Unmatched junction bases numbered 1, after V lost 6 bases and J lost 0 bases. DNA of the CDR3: TGTGCCAGCAGGGGACTAGCGGGTAGCACAGATACGCAGTATTTT. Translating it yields CASRGLAGSTDTQYF.

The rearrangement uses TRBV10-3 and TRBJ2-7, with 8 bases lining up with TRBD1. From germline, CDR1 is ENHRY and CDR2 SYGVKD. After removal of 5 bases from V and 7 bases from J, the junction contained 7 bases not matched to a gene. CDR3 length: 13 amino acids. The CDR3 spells CAISLTGETEQYV. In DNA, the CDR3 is TGTGCCATCAGTTTGACAGGGGAGACGGAGCAGTACGTC.

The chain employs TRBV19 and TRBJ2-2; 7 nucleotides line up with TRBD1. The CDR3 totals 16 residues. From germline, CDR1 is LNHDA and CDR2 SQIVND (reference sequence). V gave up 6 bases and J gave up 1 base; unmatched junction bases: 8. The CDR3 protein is CASSQTGTVNTGELFF. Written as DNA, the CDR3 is TGTGCCAGTAGCCAGACCGGGACAGTGAACACCGGGGAGCTGTTTTTT.

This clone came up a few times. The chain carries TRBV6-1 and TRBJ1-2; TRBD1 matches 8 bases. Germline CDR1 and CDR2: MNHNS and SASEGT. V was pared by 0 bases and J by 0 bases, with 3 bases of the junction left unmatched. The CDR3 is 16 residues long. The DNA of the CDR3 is TGTGCCAGCAGTGAAGCGGTACAGGGGGCTAACTATGGCTACACCTTC. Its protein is CASSEAVQGANYGYTF.

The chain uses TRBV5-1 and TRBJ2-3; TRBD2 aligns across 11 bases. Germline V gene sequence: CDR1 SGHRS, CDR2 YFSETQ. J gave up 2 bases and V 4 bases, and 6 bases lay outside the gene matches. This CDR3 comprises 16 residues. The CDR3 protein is CASSHGTSGYTDTQYF. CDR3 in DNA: TGCGCCAGCAGCCATGGGACTAGCGGATACACAGATACGCAGTATTTT.

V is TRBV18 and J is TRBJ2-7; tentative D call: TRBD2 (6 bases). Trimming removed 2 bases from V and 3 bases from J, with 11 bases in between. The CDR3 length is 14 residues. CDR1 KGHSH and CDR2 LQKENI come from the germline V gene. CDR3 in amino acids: CASSPVSGDYEQYV. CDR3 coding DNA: TGTGCCAGCTCACCAGTTTCGGGGGACTACGAGCAGTACGTC.

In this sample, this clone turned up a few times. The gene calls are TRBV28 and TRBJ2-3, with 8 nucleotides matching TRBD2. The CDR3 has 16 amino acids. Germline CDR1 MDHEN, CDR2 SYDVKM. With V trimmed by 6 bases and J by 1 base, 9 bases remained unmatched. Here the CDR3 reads CASSPSGGARTDTQYF. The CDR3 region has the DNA TGTGCCAGCAGCCCATCGGGAGGGGCCCGCACAGATACGCAGTATTTT.

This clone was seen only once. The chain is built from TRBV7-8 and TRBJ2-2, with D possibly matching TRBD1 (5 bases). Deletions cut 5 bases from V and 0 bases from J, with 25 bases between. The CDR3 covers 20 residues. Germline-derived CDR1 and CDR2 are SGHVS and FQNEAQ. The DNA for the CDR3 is TGTGCCAGCAGCCAAGCTAGGGGTCGTATACCTGTAGCGAACACCGGGGAGCTGTTTTTT. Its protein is CASSQARGRIPVANTGELFF. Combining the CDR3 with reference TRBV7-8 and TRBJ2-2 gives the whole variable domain GAGVSQSPRYKVAKRGQDVALRCDPISGHVSLFWYQQALGQGPEFLTYFQNEAQLDKSGLPSDRFFAERPEGSVSTLKIQRTQQEDSAVYLCASSQARGRIPVANTGELFFGEGSRLTVL.

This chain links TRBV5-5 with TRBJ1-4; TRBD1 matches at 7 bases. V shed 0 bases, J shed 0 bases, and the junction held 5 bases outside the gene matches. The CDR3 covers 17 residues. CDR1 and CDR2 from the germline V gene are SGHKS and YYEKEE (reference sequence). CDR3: CASSLEGQKATNEKLFF. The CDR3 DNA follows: TGTGCCAGCAGCTTGGAGGGACAGAAAGCAACTAATGAAAAACTGTTTTTT.

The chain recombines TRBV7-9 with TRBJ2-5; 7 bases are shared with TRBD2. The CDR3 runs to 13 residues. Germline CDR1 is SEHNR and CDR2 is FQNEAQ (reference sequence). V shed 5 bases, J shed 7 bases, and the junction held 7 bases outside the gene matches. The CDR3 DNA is TGTGCCAGCAGCCCTAGCGGTGGGGGGACCCAGTACTTC. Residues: CASSPSGGGTQYF.

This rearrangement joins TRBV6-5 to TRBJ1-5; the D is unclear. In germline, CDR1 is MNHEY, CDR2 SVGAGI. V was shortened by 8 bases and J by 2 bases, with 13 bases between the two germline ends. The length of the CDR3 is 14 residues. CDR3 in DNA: TGTGCCAGCGGAGTCACCTGGGGCAATCAGCCCCAGCATTTT. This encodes CASGVTWGNQPQHF.